Presented here are 14 T cell receptor beta chains from one specimen sequenced in a study of cytomegalovirus exposure and HLA in healthy donors. Primers included in the PCR were 60 Vbeta and 13 Jbeta primers. The table came from immunoSEQ multiplex PCR; TCRdb's copy has only in-frame clones and leaves some out. The sample shows about 200,000 clones, and less than 0.9% sits with its ten largest clones. What was sequenced was PBMCs. These receptors originate from a boy aged 5-17 years in good health and CMV-seronegative.

The chain links TRBV9 to TRBJ2-3, with TRBD2 matching 8 bases. Germline CDR1 SGDLS, CDR2 YYNGEE. The CDR3 is made up of 16 amino acids. Trimming cost V 0 bases and J 2 bases; bases outside gene matches: 5. The CDR3 DNA reads as TGTGCCAGCAGCGTAGGGAGTAGCGGGGACACAGATACGCAGTATTTT. The encoded protein is CASSVGSSGDTDTQYF.

V usage is TRBV5-5 and J usage is TRBJ2-1, with TRBD2 matching over 11 bases. Germline values: CDR1 SGHKS, CDR2 YYEKEE (reference sequence). Trimming at V came to 1 base and at J to 12 bases, leaving 12 bases not matched to a gene. This CDR3 has 16 amino acids. This chain's CDR3 is CASSLTVAGGPSRQFF. CDR3 bases: TGTGCCAGCAGCTTGACGGTAGCGGGGGGGCCTTCTCGGCAGTTCTTC.

The chain couples TRBV28 to TRBJ2-2, with D possibly matching TRBD2 (6 bases). This CDR3 comprises 14 residues. Germline loops: CDR1 MDHEN, CDR2 SYDVKM. V gave up 7 bases and J gave up 1 base, with 10 bases separating them. DNA of the CDR3: TGTGCCAGCATACGCGGGGTGAACACCGGGGAGCTGTTTTTT. Translating it yields CASIRGVNTGELFF.

Concerning this clone itself: The junction departs from the called germline gene at one end, perhaps through a read error. Other DNA sequences in the same sample also yield this CDR3. The chain combines TRBV9 with TRBJ2-1; the match to TRBD2 covers 9 bases. Germline CDR1 and CDR2: SGDLS and YYNGEE. The CDR3 spans 16 residues. The CDR3 sequence: CASSVVPGGGANEQFF. The DNA of the CDR3 is TGTGCCAGTAGCGTAGTTCCCGGCGGGGGGGCGAATGAGCAGTTCTTC.

This chain uses TRBV7-6 with TRBJ1-2; 9 bases line up with TRBD1. The CDR3 length is 13 residues. V was pared by 5 bases and J by 5 bases, with 3 bases of the junction left unmatched. Germline V gene lookup returns CDR1 SGHVS and CDR2 FNYEAQ. As DNA, the CDR3 is TGTGCCAGCAGCCCGGGGACAGGGTATGGCTACACCTTC. This codes for CASSPGTGYGYTF.

The V and J genes are TRBV4-1 and TRBJ2-5; D is uncertain. Trimming removed 1 base from V and 4 bases from J, with 13 bases in between. The CDR3 is 15 residues long. Germline V gene sequence: CDR1 MGHRA, CDR2 YSYEKL. CDR3 sequence reads: CASSQGSLERETQYF. In nucleotides, the CDR3 is TGCGCCAGCAGCCAAGGTAGCTTGGAGAGAGAGACCCAGTACTTC.

This sequence joins TRBV6-5 and TRBJ2-2; 7 bases match TRBD1. Unmatched junction bases numbered 5, after V lost 2 bases and J lost 8 bases. This CDR3 has 14 amino acids. CDR1 MNHEY and CDR2 SVGAGI come from the germline V gene. Here the CDR3 DNA reads TGTGCCAGCAGTTACGGACAGGAAGAAGGGGAGCTGTTTTTT. Amino acid sequence: CASSYGQEEGELFF.

This chain connects TRBV4-1 to TRBJ2-7; 11 bases line up with TRBD2. The V gene end was trimmed by 1 base and the J gene end by 8 bases; junction bases not matched to a gene: 4. Germline V gives CDR1 MGHRA, CDR2 YSYEKL. This CDR3 has 14 amino acids. Here the CDR3 DNA reads TGCGCCAGCAGCCAAGTTAGCGGGGGGGTTCAGCAGTACTTC. Its translation is CASSQVSGGVQQYF.

This rearrangement joins TRBV28 to TRBJ1-1; no definite D call. The V end was cut by 1 base, the J end by 7 bases, with 10 bases between. This CDR3 has 13 residues. Germline-derived CDR1 and CDR2 are MDHEN and SYDVKM. The CDR3, as DNA: TGTGCCAGCAGTTTATCGGCAGCTAGTGAAGCTTTCTTT. It codes for CASSLSAASEAFF.

This chain connects TRBV19 to TRBJ1-5; D remains ambiguous. The CDR3 spans 17 residues. Germline-derived CDR1 and CDR2 are LNHDA and SQIVND (reference sequence). V was pared by 1 base and J by 3 bases, with 16 bases between. CDR3 region: CASSIVDNHQINQPQHF. For the CDR3, the DNA is TGTGCCAGTAGTATAGTCGATAATCATCAGATCAATCAGCCCCAGCATTTT.

The chain combines TRBV7-7 with TRBJ2-5, with a tentative D call TRBD1 (6 bases). The CDR3 runs to 14 residues. V shed 0 bases and J shed 5 bases, with 10 bases lying between them. Germline CDR1 SSHAT, CDR2 FNYEAQ (reference sequence). The DNA of the CDR3 is TGTGCCAGCAGCTTAGCAGTGGGGGCGGAGACCCAGTACTTC. Translating it yields CASSLAVGAETQYF.

This chain links TRBV11-2 with TRBJ2-3; no clear D. Germline V gene data show CDR1 as SGHAT and CDR2 as FQNNGV. Trimming removed 6 bases at V and 4 bases at J, with 11 bases between. The CDR3 contains 13 residues. The CDR3 protein is CASSRYFADTQYF. The DNA of the CDR3 is TGTGCCAGCAGTCGCTATTTTGCAGATACGCAGTATTTT.

This rearrangement joins TRBV6-6 to TRBJ2-3; 10 bases are a match to TRBD2. Germline-derived CDR1 and CDR2 are MNHNY and SVGAGI (reference sequence). V was clipped by 4 bases and J by 1 base; unmatched bases: 5. The CDR3 runs to 16 residues. The CDR3 nucleotides read TGTGCCAGCAGTTCTGAGCGGGGGGGTCGCACAGATACGCAGTATTTT. Translating gives CASSSERGGRTDTQYF.

Notes on this clone: Germline is not matched at one junction end, which may reflect a read error. V gene TRBV4-1 combines with J gene TRBJ2-3, with 10 bases fitting TRBD2. Germline V gene lookup returns CDR1 MGHRA and CDR2 YSYEKL. The CDR3 runs to 15 residues. The CDR3 region has the DNA TGCGCCAGCAACCAAGCGGGGGGGCCAGGTGATACGCAGTATTTT. Its protein product is CASNQAGGPGDTQYF.